The source of this T cell receptor (beta chain) is a study of blood T cell repertoires in COVID-19 (dated by TCRdb to the early 2020s). General notes on the study: Samples from collaborators originated in the United States, Italy and Spain and spanned both the acute and convalescent phases of COVID-19. The samples were drawn from the first 160 participants of the ongoing ImmuneRACE study and from 950 to 1,500 subjects provided by 6 global collaborators. The material from the prospective study consisted of cDNA or gDNA derived from T cells, B-cell-depleted T cells, or PBMCs. Nearly every sample came with metadata listing a de-identified subject ID, COVID-19 status, age in years and sex. The repertoires were released in a freely available public database intended as a resource for research on the immune response to SARS-CoV-2. The dataset comprised deeply sampled blood TCRbeta repertoires from subjects exposed to, actively infected with, or recovered from COVID-19. Where available, HLA class I and class II types were taken from metadata supplied by the sample provider and were not determined by assay-based typing. Overall results and qualifications from the work: The quantity of clinical and demographic metadata differed by source and by participant and was supplied without curation.

The germline V gene yields SGHRS for CDR1 and YFSETQ for CDR2. Its CDR3 holds 15 amino acids, cysteine through phenylalanine. Only the CDR3 region is kept as DNA, spanning 45 bases read in frame from base 1. The V and J ends are trimmed by 0 bases and 2 bases, leaving 11 bases between them. The immunoSEQ Assay, a bias-controlled multiplex PCR, was used to amplify TCRbeta CDR3 regions from genomic DNA. From the authors' description of their analysis: Nucleated cell counts per sample were estimated from amplification of reference gene primers within the assay. To quantify the absolute abundance of each unique TCRbeta CDR3 rearrangement, sequence reads were collapsed and filtered. For each sample, productive Simpson clonality was calculated as the square root of Simpson's diversity index across productive rearrangements. TCRdb limited this immuneACCESS table to in-frame rearrangements with V and J called. A share of clones is missing; checked studies link under half to unresolved V genes, and the rest is unexplained. That table gives V, J and clone size, and the DNA gave D and trimming. This sample lists 300,000 to 350,000 clones; approximately 89% were detected once. Over 4.5% of the sample belongs to the ten largest clones.

Participants in the prospective study were aged 18 to 89 years, lived in more than 20 United States geographic areas, and enrolled through a virtual design. In the prospective study, cohorts were assigned on the basis of participant-reported clinical history obtained from a screening survey and a study questionnaire. ImmuneRACE Cohort 3 recovered participants were defined by two consecutive negative NP/OP PCR tests, healthcare professional clearance, or symptom resolution. Each participant in the prospective study had whole blood, serum and a nasopharyngeal or oropharyngeal swab collected by mobile phlebotomists. Over a roughly 2-month period, participants in the prospective study had the option of providing additional blood draws and questionnaires. Before DNA extraction, blood samples from the prospective study were shipped at room temperature or frozen. Remarks on this clone: The specificity of this receptor is unknown. No base-level quality is on record; no much larger clone is a single base apart.

The sample comprised PBMCs or T cells enriched from blood (not recorded which). The clonotype was recovered from a man under 40 who had recovered from COVID-19. The rearrangement combines TRBV5-1 with TRBJ1-2, with a weak D call of TRBD1 (6 bases match). The sequenced DNA: TGCGCCAGCAGCTTGGAACAGGGCGCCAACTATGGCTACACCTTC. This yields the protein CASSLEQGANYGYTF.